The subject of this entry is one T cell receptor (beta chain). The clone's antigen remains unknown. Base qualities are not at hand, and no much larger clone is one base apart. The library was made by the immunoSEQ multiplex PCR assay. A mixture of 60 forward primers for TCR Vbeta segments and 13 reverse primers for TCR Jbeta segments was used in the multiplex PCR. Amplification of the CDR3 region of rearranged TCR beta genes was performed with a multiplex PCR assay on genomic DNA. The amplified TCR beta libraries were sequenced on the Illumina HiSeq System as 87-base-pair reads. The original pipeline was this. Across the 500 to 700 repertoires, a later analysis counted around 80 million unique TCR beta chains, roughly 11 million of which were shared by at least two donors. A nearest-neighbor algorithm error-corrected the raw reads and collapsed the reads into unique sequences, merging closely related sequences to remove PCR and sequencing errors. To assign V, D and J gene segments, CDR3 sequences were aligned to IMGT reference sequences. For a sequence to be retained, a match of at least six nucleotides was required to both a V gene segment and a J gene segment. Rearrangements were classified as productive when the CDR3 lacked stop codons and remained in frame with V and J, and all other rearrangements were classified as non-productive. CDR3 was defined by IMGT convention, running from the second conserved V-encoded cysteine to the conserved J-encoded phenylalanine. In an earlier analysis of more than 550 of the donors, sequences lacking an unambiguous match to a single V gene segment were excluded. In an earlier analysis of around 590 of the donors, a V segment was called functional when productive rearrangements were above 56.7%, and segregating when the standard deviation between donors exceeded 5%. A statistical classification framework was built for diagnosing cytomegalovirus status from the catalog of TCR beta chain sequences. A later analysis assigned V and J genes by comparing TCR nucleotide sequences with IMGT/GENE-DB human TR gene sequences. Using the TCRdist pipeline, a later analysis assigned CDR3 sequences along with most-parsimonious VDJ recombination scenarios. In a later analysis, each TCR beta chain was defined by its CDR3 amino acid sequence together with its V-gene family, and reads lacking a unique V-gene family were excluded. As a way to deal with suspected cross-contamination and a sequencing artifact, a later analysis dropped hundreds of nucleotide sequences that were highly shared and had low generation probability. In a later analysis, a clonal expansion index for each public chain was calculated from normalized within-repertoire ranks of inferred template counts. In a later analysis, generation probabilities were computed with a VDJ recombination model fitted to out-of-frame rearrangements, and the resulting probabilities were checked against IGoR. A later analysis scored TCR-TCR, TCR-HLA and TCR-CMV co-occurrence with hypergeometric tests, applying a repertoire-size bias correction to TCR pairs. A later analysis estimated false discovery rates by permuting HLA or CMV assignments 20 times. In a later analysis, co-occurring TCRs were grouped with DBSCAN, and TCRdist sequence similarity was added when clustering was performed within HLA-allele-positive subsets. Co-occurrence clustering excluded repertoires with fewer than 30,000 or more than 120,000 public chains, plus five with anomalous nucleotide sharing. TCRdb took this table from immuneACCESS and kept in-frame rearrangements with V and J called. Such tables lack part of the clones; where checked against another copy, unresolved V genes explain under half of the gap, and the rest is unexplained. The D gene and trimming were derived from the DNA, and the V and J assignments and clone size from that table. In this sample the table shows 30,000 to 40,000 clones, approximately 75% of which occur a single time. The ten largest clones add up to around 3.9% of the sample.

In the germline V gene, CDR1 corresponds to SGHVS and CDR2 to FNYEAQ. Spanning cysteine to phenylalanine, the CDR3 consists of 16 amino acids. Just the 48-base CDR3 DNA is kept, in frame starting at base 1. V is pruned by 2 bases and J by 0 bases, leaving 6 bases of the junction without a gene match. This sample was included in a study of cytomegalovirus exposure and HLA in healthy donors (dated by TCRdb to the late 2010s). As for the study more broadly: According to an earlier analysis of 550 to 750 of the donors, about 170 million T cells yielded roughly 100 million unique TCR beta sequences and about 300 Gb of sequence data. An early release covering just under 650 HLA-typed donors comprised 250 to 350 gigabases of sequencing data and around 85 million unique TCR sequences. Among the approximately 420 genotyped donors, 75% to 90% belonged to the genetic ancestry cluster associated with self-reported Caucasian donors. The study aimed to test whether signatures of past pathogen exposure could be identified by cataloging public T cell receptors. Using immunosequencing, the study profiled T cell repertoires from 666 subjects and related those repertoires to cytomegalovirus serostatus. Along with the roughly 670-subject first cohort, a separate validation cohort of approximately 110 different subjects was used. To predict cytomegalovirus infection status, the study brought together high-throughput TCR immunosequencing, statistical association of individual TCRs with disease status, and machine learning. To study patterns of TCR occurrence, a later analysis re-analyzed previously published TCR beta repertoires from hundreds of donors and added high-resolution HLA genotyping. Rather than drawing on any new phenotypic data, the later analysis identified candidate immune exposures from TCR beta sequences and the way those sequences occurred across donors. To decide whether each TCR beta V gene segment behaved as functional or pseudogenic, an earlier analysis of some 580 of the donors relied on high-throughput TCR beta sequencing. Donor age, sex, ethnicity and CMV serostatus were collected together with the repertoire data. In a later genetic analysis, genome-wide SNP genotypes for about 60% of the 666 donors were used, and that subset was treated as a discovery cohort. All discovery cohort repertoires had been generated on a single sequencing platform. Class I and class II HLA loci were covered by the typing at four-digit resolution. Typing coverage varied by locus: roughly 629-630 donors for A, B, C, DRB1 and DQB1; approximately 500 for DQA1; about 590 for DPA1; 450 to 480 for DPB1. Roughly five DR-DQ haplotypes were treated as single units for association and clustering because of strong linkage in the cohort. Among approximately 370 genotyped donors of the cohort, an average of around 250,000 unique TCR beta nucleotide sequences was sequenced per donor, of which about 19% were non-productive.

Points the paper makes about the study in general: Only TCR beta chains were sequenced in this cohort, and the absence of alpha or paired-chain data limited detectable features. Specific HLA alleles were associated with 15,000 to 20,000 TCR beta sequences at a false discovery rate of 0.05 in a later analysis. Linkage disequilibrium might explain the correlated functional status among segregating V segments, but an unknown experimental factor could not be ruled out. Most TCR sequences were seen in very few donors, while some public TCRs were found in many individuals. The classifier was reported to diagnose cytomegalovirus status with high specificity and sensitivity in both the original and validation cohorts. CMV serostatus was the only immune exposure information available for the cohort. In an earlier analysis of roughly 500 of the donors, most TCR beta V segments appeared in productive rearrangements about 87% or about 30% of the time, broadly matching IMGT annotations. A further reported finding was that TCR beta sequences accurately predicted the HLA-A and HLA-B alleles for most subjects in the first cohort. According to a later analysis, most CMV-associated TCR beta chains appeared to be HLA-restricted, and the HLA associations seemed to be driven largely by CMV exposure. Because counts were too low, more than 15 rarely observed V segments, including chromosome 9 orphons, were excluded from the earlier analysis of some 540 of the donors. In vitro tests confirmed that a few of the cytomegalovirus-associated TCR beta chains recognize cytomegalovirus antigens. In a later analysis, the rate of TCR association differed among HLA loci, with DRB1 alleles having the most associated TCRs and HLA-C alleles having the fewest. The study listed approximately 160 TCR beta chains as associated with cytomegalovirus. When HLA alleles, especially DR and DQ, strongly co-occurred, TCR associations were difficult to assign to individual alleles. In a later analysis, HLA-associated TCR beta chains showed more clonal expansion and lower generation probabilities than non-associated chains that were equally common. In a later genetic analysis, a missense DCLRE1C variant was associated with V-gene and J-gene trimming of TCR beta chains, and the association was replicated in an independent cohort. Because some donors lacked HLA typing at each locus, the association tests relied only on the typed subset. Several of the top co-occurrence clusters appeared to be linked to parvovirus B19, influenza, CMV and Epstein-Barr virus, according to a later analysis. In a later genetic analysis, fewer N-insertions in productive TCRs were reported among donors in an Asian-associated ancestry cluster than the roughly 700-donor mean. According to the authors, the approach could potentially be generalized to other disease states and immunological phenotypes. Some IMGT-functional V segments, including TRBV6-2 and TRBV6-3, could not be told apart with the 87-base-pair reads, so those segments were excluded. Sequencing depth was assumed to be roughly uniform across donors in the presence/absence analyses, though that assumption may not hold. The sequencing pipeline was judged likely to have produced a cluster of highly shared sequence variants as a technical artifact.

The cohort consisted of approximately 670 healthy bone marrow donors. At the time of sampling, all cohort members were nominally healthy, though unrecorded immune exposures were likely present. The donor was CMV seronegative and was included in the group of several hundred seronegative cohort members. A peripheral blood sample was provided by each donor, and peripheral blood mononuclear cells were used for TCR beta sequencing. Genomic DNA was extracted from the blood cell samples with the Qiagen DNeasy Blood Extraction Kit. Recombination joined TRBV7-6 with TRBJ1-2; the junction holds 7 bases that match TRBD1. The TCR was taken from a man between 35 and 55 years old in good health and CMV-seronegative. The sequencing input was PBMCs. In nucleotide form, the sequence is TGTGCCAGCAGCTTATTCTCCAGGGGGTCTAACTATGGCTACACCTTC. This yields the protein CASSLFSRGSNYGYTF.